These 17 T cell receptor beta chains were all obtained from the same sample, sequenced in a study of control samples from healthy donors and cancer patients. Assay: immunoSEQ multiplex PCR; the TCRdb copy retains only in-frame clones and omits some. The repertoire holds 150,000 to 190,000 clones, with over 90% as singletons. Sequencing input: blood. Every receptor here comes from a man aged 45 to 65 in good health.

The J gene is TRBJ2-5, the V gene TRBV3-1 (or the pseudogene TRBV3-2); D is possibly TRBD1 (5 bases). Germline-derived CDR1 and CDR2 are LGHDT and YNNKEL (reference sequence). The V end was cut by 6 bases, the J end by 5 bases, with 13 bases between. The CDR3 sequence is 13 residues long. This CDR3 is CASRVQGRETQYF. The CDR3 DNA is TGTGCCAGCAGAGTCCAGGGTCGGGAGACCCAGTACTTC.

The CDR3 region is CATSVGSYTGELFF. The CDR3 DNA reads as TGTGCCACCAGTGTAGGTAGTTACACCGGGGAGCTGTTTTTT. The chain couples TRBV24-1 to TRBJ2-2; the D is unclear. The CDR3 contains 14 residues. With 5 bases removed from V and 3 bases from J, the gap between germline ends came to 9 bases. Germline values: CDR1 KGHDR, CDR2 SFDVKD.

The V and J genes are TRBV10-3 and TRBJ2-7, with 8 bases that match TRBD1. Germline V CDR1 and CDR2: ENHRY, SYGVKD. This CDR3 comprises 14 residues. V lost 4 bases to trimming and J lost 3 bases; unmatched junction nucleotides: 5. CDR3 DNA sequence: TGTGCCATCAGTGGACAGGGGAAGGTCTACGAGCAGTACTTC. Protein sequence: CAISGQGKVYEQYF.

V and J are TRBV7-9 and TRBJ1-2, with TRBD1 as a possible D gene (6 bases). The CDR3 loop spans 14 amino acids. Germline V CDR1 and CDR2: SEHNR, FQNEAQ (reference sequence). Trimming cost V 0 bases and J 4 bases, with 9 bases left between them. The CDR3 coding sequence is TGTGCCAGCAGCTTAGCGAGCAGGGGCTATGGCTACACCTTC. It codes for CASSLASRGYGYTF. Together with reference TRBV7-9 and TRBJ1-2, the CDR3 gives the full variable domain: DTGVSQNPRHKITKRGQNVTFRCDPISEHNRLYWYRQTLGQGPEFLTYFQNEAQLEKSRLLSDRFSAERPKGSFSTLEIQRTEQGDSAMYLCASSLASRGYGYTFGSGTRLTVV.

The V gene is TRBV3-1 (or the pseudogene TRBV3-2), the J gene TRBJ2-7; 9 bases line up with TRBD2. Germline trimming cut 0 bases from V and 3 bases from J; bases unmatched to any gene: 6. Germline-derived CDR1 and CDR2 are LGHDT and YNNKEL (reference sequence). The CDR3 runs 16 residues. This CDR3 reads CASSQDGGSGSYEQYF. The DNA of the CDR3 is TGTGCCAGCAGCCAAGACGGAGGTAGCGGGAGCTACGAGCAGTACTTC.

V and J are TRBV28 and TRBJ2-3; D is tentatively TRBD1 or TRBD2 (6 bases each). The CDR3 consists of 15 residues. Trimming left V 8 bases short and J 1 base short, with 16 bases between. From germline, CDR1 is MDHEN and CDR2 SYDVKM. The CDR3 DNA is TGTGCCAGCCTCGAGGGGGGAGACGGCACAGATACGCAGTATTTT. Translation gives CASLEGGDGTDTQYF.

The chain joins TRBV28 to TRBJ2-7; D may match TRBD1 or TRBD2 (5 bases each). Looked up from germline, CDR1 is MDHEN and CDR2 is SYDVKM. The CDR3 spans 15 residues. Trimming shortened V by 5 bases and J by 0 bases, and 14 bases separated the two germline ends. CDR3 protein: CASSIGDGTSYEQYF. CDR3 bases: TGTGCCAGCAGTATAGGGGACGGGACCTCCTACGAGCAGTACTTC.

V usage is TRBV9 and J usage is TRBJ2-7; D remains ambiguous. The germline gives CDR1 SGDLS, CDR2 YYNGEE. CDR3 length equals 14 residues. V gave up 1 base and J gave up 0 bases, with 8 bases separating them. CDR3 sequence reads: CASSVMESSYEQYF. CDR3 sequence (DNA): TGTGCCAGCAGCGTAATGGAAAGCTCCTACGAGCAGTACTTC.

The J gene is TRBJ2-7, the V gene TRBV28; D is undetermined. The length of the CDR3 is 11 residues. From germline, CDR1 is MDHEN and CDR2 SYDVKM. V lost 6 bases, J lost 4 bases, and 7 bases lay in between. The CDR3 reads CASSGDYEQYF. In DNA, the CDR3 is TGTGCCAGCAGCGGTGATTACGAGCAGTACTTC. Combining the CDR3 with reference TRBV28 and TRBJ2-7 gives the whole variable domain DVKVTQSSRYLVKRTGEKVFLECVQDMDHENMFWYRQDPGLGLRLIYFSYDVKMKEKGDIPEGYSVSREKKERFSLILESASTNQTSMYLCASSGDYEQYFGPGTRLTVT.

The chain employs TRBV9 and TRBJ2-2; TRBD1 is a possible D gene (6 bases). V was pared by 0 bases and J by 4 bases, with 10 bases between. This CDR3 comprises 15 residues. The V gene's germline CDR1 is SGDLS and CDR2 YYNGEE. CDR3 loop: CASSVDRAGTGELFF. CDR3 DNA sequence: TGTGCCAGCAGCGTAGACAGGGCGGGCACCGGGGAGCTGTTTTTT.

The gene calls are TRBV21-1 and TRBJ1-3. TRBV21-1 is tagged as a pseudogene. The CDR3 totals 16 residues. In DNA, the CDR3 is TGTGCCAGCAGCAAAGCTAGGAAACACTCTGGAAACACCATATATTTT. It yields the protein CASSKARKHSGNTIYF.

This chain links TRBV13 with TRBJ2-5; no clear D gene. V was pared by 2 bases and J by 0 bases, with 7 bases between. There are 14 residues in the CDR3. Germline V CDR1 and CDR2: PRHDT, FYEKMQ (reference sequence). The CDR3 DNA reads TGTGCCAGCAGCTTAAGAGGAGACCAAGAGACCCAGTACTTC. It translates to CASSLRGDQETQYF.

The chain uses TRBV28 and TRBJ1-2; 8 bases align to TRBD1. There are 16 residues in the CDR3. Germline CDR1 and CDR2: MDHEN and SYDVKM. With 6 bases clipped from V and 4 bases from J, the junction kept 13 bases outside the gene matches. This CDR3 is CASRGPRGPYSYGYTF. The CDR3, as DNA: TGTGCCAGCAGGGGCCCCAGGGGGCCTTACTCCTATGGCTACACCTTC.

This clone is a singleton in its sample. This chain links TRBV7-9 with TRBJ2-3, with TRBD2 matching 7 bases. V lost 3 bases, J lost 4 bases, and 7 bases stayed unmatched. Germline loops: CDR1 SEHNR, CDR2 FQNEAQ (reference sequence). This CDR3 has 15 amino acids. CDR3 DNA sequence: TGTGCCAGCAGCTTCGGCGGGAGAGGGGCAGATACGCAGTATTTT. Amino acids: CASSFGGRGADTQYF. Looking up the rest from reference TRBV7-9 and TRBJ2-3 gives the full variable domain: DTGVSQNPRHKITKRGQNVTFRCDPISEHNRLYWYRQTLGQGPEFLTYFQNEAQLEKSRLLSDRFSAERPKGSFSTLEIQRTEQGDSAMYLCASSFGGRGADTQYFGPGTRLTVL.

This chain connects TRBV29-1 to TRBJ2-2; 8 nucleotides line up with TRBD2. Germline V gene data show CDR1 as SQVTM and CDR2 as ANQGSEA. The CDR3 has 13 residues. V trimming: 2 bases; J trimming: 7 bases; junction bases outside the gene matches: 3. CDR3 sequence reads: CSVERLAYGELFF. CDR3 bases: TGCAGCGTTGAAAGACTAGCGTACGGGGAGCTGTTTTTT.

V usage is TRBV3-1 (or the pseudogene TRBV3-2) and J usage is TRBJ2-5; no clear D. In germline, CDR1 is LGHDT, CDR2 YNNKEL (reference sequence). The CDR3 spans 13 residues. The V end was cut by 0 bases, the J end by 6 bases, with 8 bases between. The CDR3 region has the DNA TGTGCCAGCAGCCAAGATTTTGGGAAGACCCAGTACTTC. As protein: CASSQDFGKTQYF.

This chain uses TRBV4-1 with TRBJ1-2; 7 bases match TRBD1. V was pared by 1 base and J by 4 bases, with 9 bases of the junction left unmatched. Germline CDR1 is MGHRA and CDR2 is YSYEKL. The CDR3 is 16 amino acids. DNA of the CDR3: TGCGCCAGCAGCCAAGCTGAACAGGGGAAAGTCTATGGCTACACCTTC. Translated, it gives CASSQAEQGKVYGYTF.